This T cell receptor (beta chain) was identified during a study of blood T cell repertoires in COVID-19. Looking at the study overall: T cells, B-cell-depleted T cells, or PBMCs supplied cDNA or gDNA.

The Seattle patients joined while their infection was active and were tracked longitudinally afterward. Germline loops: CDR1 DFQATT, CDR2 SNEGSKA (reference sequence). This CDR3 comprises 11 residues. The V end lost 4 bases, the J end lost 3 bases, and 4 bases lay between the germline ends. Per the original methods: The assay estimated nucleated cells by amplifying reference gene primers. TCRdb's table, derived via immunoSEQ multiplex PCR, lists solely in-frame clones and lacks some. The DNA gave D and trimming, while V, J and clone size come from that table. Of over 150,000 clones in the sample, roughly 93% were seen once.

This receptor was taken from a man aged 18 to 30 with COVID-19, enrolled during active disease. Sequencing used peripheral blood. The chain links TRBV20-1 to TRBJ2-1; D is unclear. CDR3 loop: CSAIHYNEQFF. The CDR3 DNA is TGCAGTGCTATCCACTACAATGAGCAGTTCTTC.